This is a list of T cell receptor beta chains from one sample in a study of blood T cell repertoires in COVID-19. Measured with immunoSEQ multiplex PCR; TCRdb has only the in-frame clones, and not every one. The table lists about 430,000 clones, about 87% of them singletons, with roughly 0.78% in the top ten. Sequenced: peripheral blood. The receptors here all came from a man aged 18 to 30 with COVID-19, enrolled during active disease. Each CDR3 is given with its conserved first and last residue. A D gene is named only where the DNA matches it firmly. Size is stated for part of the rows, as once, few or many counts, or as a class when the clone is expanded.

>15|TRBJ2-7|TRBD1|.|TRBV11-2
TGTGCCAGCAGCTCCGGACAGGGCATTGTAGGCGAGCAGTACTTC
CASSSGQGIVGEQYF
>14|TRBJ2-7|TRBD1|.|TRBV19
TGTGCCAGTAGTATTTCCCAGGGGGCCTACGAGCAGTACTTC
CASSISQGAYEQYF
>17|TRBJ2-3|TRBD2|.|TRBV2
TGTGCCAGCAGTGAAGGCGGCCTAGCGGGGGGCACAGATACGCAGTATTTT
CASSEGGLAGGTDTQYF
>15|TRBJ2-2|.|.|TRBV14
TGTGCCAGCAGTCGAGTTATTACGAACACCGGGGAGCTGTTTTTT
CASSRVITNTGELFF
>18|TRBJ2-3|.|.|TRBV4-1
TGCGCCAGCAGCCAAGCACCTACCGGGACAACTAGCACAGATACGCAGTATTTT
CASSQAPTGTTSTDTQYF
>14|TRBJ2-3|.|.|TRBV27
TGTGCCAGCAGACCGACTCGTAGCACAGATACGCAGTATTTT
CASRPTRSTDTQYF
>14|TRBJ2-4|.|.|TRBV5-1
TGCGCCAGCGCTACAGGGTTAGCCAAAAACATTCAGTACTTC
CASATGLAKNIQYF
>16|TRBJ2-1|TRBD2|once|TRBV5-1
TGCGCCAGCAGCTTTAGGACTAGCGGGGGGCGCGATGAGCAGTTCTTC
CASSFRTSGGRDEQFF
>14|TRBJ2-1|.|.|TRBV11-2
TGTGCCAGCAGCTTAGTGTTGGCTTACAATGAGCAGTTCTTC
CASSLVLAYNEQFF
>15|TRBJ2-2|TRBD2|few|TRBV18
TGTGCCAGCTCACTCGGGAGGCTGAACACCGGGGAGCTGTTTTTT
CASSLGRLNTGELFF
>12|TRBJ1-2|TRBD1|.|TRBV29-1
TGCAGCGTCCAGGGGGCTGGCTATGGCTACACCTTC
CSVQGAGYGYTF
>13|TRBJ1-5|.|.|TRBV6-5
TGTGCCAGCTGCGGCCAGACTTATCAGCCCCAGCATTTT
CASCGQTYQPQHF
>15|TRBJ1-2|.|.|TRBV27
TGTGCCAGCAGTCCGAAACGGGACTCCTTATATGGCTACACCTTC
CASSPKRDSLYGYTF
>16|TRBJ2-1|.|.|TRBV4-2
TGTGCCAGCAGCCAGGCTGCGGGGGCCAATAACAATGAGCAGTTCTTC
CASSQAAGANNNEQFF
>18|TRBJ2-7|TRBD2|.|TRBV14
TGTGCCAGCAGCCAAGGCCCTAAGGGACTAGCGGGAGTCTACGAGCAGTACTTC
CASSQGPKGLAGVYEQYF
>12|TRBJ1-4|TRBD1|.|TRBV25-1
TGTGCCAGCAGTGCAGGGGGTGAAAAACTGTTTTTT
CASSAGGEKLFF
>16|TRBJ2-1|TRBD2|once|TRBV19
TGTGCCAGTAGTATAATTAGCGGGAGCCCCTACAATGAGCAGTTCTTC
CASSIISGSPYNEQFF
>12|TRBJ1-5|.|few|TRBV6-2/TRBV6-3
TGTGCCAGCAGCCTTGCGTATCAGCCCCAGCATTTT
CASSLAYQPQHF
>14|TRBJ1-4|TRBD1|.|TRBV18
TGTGCCAGCTCACCCGGGACAGGGGATGAAAAACTGTTTTTT
CASSPGTGDEKLFF
>14|TRBJ2-5|.|.|TRBV2
TGTGCCATTGTGAACAGGGGAGGTAGTGAGACCCAGTACTTC
CAIVNRGGSETQYF
>13|TRBJ2-1|.|.|TRBV5-1
TGCGCCAGCGGCCAGGCAGGGCGCGGTGAGCAGTTCTTC
CASGQAGRGEQFF
>18|TRBJ2-1|TRBD2|.|TRBV5-1
TGCGCCAGCAGCTTGGTTGGAGCGGGAGGGCCATCGTCTAGTGAGCAGTTCTTC
CASSLVGAGGPSSSEQFF
>16|TRBJ2-1|.|.|TRBV7-3
TGTGCCAGCAGCTCTCAGGGCGGGATCCCTTCCAATGAGCAGTTCTTC
CASSSQGGIPSNEQFF
>14|TRBJ2-7|TRBD2|.|TRBV6-4
TGTGCCAGCAGAATACCGGGACTAGGATGGGGGCAGTACTTC
CASRIPGLGWGQYF
>16|TRBJ2-2|TRBD1|.|TRBV24-1
TGTGCCACCAGTGACCCGACAGGGGGAGACACCGGGGAGCTGTTTTTT
CATSDPTGGDTGELFF
>14|TRBJ1-1|.|.|TRBV19
TGTGCCAGTAGTATAGGAGGAGTGAACACTGAAGCTTTCTTT
CASSIGGVNTEAFF
>14|TRBJ2-1|.|.|TRBV19
TGTGCCAGTAGTATGGGTAGCCGATTCAATGAGCAGTTCTTC
CASSMGSRFNEQFF
>15|TRBJ2-1|.|.|TRBV21-1
TGTGCCAGCAGCAAAGGAGGGATTTTTTACAATGAGCAGTTCTTC
CASSKGGIFYNEQFF
>13|TRBJ1-6|.|.|TRBV12-3/TRBV12-4
TGTGCCAGCGGCAAGCAGGGGATTTCACCCCTCCACTTT
CASGKQGISPLHF
>14|TRBJ1-5|.|.|TRBV19
TGTGCCAGTAGTATGAGAAACAGATATCAGCCCCAGCATTTT
CASSMRNRYQPQHF
>15|TRBJ2-7|TRBD2|.|TRBV7-6
TGTGCCAGCAGCTTAGGATCTGGGAGGGCCTACGAGCAGTACTTC
CASSLGSGRAYEQYF
>15|TRBJ2-5|TRBD2|.|TRBV25-1
TGTGCCAGCAGTGAAAAGCGGGGAGGAGGAGAGACCCAGTACTTC
CASSEKRGGGETQYF
>13|TRBJ1-1|.|.|TRBV3-1/TRBV3-2
TGTGCCAGCAGCCAAGGCCAGGGTACTGAAGCTTTCTTT
CASSQGQGTEAFF
>13|TRBJ1-2|TRBD1|.|TRBV5-5
TGTGCCAGCAGCTTTGAAGGGGGCAGCGGCTACACCTTC
CASSFEGGSGYTF
>15|TRBJ1-2|TRBD1|.|TRBV19
TGTGCCAGTAGATCCGCAGGGGGCAGAAGCTATGGCTACACCTTC
CASRSAGGRSYGYTF
>17|TRBJ2-3|TRBD2|.|TRBV27
TGTGCCAGCAGTTTTCGTCCTAGCGGGGGGGCCAGAGATACGCAGTATTTT
CASSFRPSGGARDTQYF
>13|TRBJ2-3|.|.|TRBV2
TGTGCCAGCATTCGGGGGAACACAGATACGCAGTATTTT
CASIRGNTDTQYF
>14|TRBJ2-7|.|.|TRBV7-6
TGTGCCAGCAGCCTACGGGACTTCTCCTACGAGCAGTACTTC
CASSLRDFSYEQYF
>13|TRBJ2-5|.|.|TRBV9
TGTGCCAGCAGCAAACTACCCGAAGAGACCCAGTACTTC
CASSKLPEETQYF
>15|TRBJ2-5|.|.|TRBV6-6
TGTGCCAGCAGTTACTATCGGGACAAGGGAGAGACCCAGTACTTC
CASSYYRDKGETQYF
>13|TRBJ1-2|.|.|TRBV12-3/TRBV12-4
TGTGCCAGCAGGGGGGGAGTAAAGTATGGCTACACCTTC
CASRGGVKYGYTF
>14|TRBJ2-7|.|.|TRBV5-1
TGCGCCAGCAGCTTGGGCCAGGGCTCCTACGAGCAGTACTTC
CASSLGQGSYEQYF
>14|TRBJ1-2|.|few|TRBV3-1/TRBV3-2
TGTGCCACCGAGGACAGCCGAGTCCGTTATGGCTACACCTTC
CATEDSRVRYGYTF
>16|TRBJ2-2|TRBD2|.|TRBV18
TGTGCCAGCTCACAAGCGACTAGCGGGAGAACCGGGGAGCTGTTTTTT
CASSQATSGRTGELFF
>16|TRBJ2-1|TRBD2|.|TRBV5-1
TGCGCCAGCAGCTTGGGGGGGACTAGAGGGGTCAATGAGCAGTTCTTC
CASSLGGTRGVNEQFF
>13|TRBJ2-7|TRBD1|.|TRBV2
TGTGCCAGCACCGGACAGGGTGGGGACGAGCAGTACTTC
CASTGQGGDEQYF